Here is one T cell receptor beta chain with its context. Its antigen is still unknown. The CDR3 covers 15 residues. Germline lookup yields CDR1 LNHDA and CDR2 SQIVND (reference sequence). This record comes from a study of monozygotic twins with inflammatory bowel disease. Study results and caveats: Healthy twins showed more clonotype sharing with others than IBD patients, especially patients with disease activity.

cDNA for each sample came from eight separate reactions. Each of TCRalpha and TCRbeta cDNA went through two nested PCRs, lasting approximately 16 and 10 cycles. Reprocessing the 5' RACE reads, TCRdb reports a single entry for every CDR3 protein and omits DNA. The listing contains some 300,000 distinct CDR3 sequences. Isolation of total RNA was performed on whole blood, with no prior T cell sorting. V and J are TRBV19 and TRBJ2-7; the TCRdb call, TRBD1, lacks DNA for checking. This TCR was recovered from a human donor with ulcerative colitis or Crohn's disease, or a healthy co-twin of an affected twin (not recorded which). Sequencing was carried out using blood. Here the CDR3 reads CASSRDTGTSYEQYF.